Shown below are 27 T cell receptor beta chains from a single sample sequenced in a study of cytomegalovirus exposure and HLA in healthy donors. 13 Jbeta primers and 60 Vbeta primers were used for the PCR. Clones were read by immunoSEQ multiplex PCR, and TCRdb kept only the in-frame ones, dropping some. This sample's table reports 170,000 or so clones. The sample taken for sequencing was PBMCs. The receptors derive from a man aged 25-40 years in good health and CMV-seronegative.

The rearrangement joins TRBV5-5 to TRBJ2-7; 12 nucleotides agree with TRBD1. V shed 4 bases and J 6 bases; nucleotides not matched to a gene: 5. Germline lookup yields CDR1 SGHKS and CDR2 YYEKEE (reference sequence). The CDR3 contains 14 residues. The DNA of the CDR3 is TGTGCCAGCAGCACCGGGACAGGGGGCCTCGAGCAGTACTTC. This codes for CASSTGTGGLEQYF.

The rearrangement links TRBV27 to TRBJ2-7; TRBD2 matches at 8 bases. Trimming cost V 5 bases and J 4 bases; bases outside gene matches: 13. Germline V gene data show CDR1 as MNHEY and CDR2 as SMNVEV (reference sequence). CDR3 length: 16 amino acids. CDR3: CASSAGRANIIYEQYF. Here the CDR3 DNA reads TGTGCCAGCAGTGCCGGGAGGGCCAACATCATATACGAGCAGTACTTC.

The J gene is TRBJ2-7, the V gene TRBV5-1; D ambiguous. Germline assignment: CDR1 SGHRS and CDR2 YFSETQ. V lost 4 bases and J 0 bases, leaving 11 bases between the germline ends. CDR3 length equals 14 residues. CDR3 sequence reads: CASSPRSDSYEQYF. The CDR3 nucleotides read TGCGCCAGCAGCCCGAGGTCCGACTCCTACGAGCAGTACTTC.

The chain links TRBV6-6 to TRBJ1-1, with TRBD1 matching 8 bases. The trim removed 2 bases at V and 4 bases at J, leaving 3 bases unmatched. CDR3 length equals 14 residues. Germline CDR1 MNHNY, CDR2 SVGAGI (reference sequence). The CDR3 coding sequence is TGTGCCAGCAGTTACCCGGACAGGGCCACTGAAGCTTTCTTT. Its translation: CASSYPDRATEAFF.

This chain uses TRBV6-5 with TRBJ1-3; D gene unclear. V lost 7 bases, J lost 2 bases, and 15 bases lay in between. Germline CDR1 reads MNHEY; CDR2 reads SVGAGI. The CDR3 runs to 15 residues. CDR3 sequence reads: CASTSSGLTGNTIYF. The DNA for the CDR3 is TGTGCCAGCACCTCCTCCGGTCTGACTGGAAACACCATATATTTT.

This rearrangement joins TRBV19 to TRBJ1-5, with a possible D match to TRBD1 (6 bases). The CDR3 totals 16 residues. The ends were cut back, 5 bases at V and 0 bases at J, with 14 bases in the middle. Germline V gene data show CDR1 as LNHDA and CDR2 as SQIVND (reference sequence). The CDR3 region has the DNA TGTGCCAGTAGTCGGATGGGGACATCTAGCAATCAGCCCCAGCATTTT. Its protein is CASSRMGTSSNQPQHF.

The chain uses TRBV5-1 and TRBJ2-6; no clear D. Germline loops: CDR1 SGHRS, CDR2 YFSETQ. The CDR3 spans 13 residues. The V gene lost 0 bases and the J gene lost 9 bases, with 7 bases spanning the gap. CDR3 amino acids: CASSLDTNNVLTF. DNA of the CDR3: TGCGCCAGCAGCTTGGACACGAACAACGTCCTGACTTTC.

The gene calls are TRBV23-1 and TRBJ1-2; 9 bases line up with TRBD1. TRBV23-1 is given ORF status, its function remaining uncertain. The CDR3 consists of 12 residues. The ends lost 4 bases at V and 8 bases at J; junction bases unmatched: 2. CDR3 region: CASSRDRAGYTF. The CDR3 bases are TGCGCCAGCAGTCGGGACAGGGCCGGCTACACCTTC.

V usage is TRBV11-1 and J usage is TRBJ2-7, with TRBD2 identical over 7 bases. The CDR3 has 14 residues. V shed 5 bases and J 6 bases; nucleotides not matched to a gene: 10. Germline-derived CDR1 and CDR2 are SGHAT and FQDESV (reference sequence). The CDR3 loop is CASSPPLAIGEQYF. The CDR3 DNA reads TGTGCCAGCAGCCCCCCACTAGCGATCGGCGAGCAGTACTTC.

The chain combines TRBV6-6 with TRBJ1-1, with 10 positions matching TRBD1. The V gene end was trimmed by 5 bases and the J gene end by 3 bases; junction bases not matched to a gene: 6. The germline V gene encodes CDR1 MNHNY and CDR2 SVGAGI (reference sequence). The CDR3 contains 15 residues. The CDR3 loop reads CASSNLGTGDTEAFF. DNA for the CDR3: TGTGCCAGCAGTAACCTCGGGACAGGGGACACTGAAGCTTTCTTT.

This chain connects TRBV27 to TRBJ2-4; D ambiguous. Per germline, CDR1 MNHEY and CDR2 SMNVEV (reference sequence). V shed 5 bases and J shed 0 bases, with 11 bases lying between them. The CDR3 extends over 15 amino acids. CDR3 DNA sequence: TGTGCCAGCAGTCCCCAACAGCTAGCCAAAAACATTCAGTACTTC. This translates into CASSPQQLAKNIQYF.

CDR3 in DNA: TGTGCCAGCAGCTTTAGCGGGATAAGCTCCTACGAGCAGTACTTC. Protein: CASSFSGISSYEQYF. The rearrangement uses TRBV7-2 and TRBJ2-7, with 8 positions matching TRBD2. The germline V gene encodes CDR1 SGHTA and CDR2 FQGNSA. This CDR3 has 15 amino acids. The V and J ends lost 3 bases and 0 bases, in that order; junction bases with no gene match: 4.

CDR3 sequence: CASTEGSVTEAFF. In nucleotides, the CDR3 is TGTGCCAGCACCGAAGGGAGTGTGACTGAAGCTTTCTTT. The chain combines TRBV6-1 with TRBJ1-1; D remains unclear. This CDR3 spans 13 amino acids. The V end was cut by 7 bases, the J end by 5 bases, with 14 bases between. Germline values: CDR1 MNHNS, CDR2 SASEGT.

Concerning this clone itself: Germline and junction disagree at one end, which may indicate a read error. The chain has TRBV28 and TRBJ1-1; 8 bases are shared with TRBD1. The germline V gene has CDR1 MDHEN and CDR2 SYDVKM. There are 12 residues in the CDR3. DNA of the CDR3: TGTGCCAGCAGTTTAATAGGACAGGGTAGGAGGTTT. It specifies CASSLIGQGRRF. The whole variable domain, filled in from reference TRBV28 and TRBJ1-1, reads DVKVTQSSRYLVKRTGEKVFLECVQDMDHENMFWYRQDPGLGLRLIYFSYDVKMKEKGDIPEGYSVSREKKERFSLILESASTNQTSMYLCASSLIGQGRRFGQGTRLTVV.

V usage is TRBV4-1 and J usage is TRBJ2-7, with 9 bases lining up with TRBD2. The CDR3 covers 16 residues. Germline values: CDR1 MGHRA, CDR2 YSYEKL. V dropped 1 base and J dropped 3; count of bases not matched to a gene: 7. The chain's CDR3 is CASSQAFLAGYYEQYF. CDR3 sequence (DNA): TGCGCCAGCAGCCAAGCGTTCCTAGCGGGATACTACGAGCAGTACTTC.

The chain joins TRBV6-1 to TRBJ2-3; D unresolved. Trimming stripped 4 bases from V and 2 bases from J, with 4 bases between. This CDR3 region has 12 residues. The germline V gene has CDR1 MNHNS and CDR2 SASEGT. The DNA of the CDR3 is TGTGCCAGCAGTGCCTACACAGATACGCAGTATTTT. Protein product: CASSAYTDTQYF.

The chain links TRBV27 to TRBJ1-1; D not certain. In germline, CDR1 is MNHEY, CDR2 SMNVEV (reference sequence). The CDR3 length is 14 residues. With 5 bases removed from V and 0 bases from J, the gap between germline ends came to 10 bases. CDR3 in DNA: TGTGCCAGCAGTCAGACAAGCATGAACACTGAAGCTTTCTTT. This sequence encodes CASSQTSMNTEAFF.

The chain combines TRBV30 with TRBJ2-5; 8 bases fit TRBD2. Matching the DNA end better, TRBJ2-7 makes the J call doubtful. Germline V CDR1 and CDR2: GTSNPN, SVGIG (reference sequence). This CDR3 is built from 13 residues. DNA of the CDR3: TGTGCCTGGAGCCCGGGGGGGAGCTACGAGCAGTACTTC. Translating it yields CAWSPGGSYEQYF.

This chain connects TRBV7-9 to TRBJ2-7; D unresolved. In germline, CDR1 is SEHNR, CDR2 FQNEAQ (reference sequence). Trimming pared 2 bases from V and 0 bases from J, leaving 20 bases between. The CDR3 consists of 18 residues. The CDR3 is CASSLFNSPAGISYEQYF. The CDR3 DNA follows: TGTGCCAGCAGCTTATTTAACTCCCCCGCAGGAATCTCCTACGAGCAGTACTTC. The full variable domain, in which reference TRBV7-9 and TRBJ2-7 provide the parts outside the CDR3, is DTGVSQNPRHKITKRGQNVTFRCDPISEHNRLYWYRQTLGQGPEFLTYFQNEAQLEKSRLLSDRFSAERPKGSFSTLEIQRTEQGDSAMYLCASSLFNSPAGISYEQYFGPGTRLTVT.

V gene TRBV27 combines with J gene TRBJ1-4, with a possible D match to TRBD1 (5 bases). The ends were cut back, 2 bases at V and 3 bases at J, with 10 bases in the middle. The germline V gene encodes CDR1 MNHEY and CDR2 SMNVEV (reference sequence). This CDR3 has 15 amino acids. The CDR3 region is CASSLNGGANEKLFF. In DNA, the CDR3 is TGTGCCAGCAGTTTAAATGGGGGGGCTAATGAAAAACTGTTTTTT. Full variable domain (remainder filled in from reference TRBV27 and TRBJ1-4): EAQVTQNPRYLITVTGKKLTVTCSQNMNHEYMSWYRQDPGLGLRQIYYSMNVEVTDKGDVPEGYKVSRKEKRNFPLILESPSPNQTSLYFCASSLNGGANEKLFFGSGTQLSVL.

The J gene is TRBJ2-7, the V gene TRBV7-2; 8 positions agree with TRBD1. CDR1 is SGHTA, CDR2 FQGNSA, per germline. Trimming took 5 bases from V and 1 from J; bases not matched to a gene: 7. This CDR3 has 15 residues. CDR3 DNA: TGTGCCAGCAGCCAGGGCAGGGGGCGATCCTACGAGCAGTACTTC. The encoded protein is CASSQGRGRSYEQYF. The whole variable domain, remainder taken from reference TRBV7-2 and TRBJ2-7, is GAGVSQSPSNKVTEKGKDVELRCDPISGHTALYWYRQSLGQGLEFLIYFQGNSAPDKSGLPSDRFSAERTGGSVSTLTIQRTQQEDSAVYLCASSQGRGRSYEQYFGPGTRLTVT.

For the CDR3, the DNA is TGTGCCAGCAGCCGGACAGGGGCTAAGCAGTTCTTC. This codes for CASSRTGAKQFF. This sequence joins TRBV11-2 and TRBJ2-1; 9 nucleotides match TRBD1. From germline, CDR1 is SGHAT and CDR2 FQNNGV. The CDR3 covers 12 residues. V dropped 5 bases and J dropped 11; count of bases not matched to a gene: 4.

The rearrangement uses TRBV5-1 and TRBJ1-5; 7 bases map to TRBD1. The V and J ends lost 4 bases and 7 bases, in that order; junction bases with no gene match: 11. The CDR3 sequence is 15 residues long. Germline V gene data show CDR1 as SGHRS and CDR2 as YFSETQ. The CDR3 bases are TGCGCCAGCAGCCCGGGACAGAAGGTAGGGCAGCCCCAGCATTTT. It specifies CASSPGQKVGQPQHF.

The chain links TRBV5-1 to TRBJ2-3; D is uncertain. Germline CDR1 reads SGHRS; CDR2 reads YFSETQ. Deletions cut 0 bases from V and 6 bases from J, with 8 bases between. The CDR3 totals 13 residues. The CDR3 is CASSLAPRDTQYF. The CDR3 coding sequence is TGCGCCAGCAGCTTGGCCCCCCGGGATACGCAGTATTTT.

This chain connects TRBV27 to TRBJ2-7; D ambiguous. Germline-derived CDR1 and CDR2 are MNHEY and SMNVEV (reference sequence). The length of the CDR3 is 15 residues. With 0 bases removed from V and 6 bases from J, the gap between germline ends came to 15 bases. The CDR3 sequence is CASSLSPNSLREQYF. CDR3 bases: TGTGCCAGCAGTTTATCTCCGAATAGTTTGCGCGAGCAGTACTTC.

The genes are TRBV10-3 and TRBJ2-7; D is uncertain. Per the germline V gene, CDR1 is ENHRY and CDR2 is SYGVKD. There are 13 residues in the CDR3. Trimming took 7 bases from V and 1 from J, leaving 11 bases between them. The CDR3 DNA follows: TGTGCCATCACCAGGCCTGATTCCTACGAGCAGTACTTC. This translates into CAITRPDSYEQYF.

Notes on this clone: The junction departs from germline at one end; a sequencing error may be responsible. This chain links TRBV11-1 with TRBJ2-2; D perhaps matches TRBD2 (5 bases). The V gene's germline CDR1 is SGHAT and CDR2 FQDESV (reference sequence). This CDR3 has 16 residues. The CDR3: CASSLGQDPNTGELFF. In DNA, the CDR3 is TGTGCCAGCAGCTTAGGGCAGGACCCGAACACCGGGGAGCTGTTCTTT. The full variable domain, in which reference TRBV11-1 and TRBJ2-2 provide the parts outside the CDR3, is EAEVAQSPRYKITEKSQAVAFWCDPISGHATLYWYRQILGQGPELLVQFQDESVVDDSQLPKDRFSAERLKGVDSTLKIQPAELGDSAMYLCASSLGQDPNTGELFFGEGSRLTVL.